A selection of T cell receptor beta chains follows, all from one sample in a study of cytomegalovirus exposure and HLA in healthy donors. The method was immunoSEQ multiplex PCR; TCRdb's version includes in-frame clones alone and lacks a portion of them. This table has 220,000 or so clones, approximately 80% appearing once. Material: PBMCs. Receptor source: a woman aged 25 to 45 in good health and CMV-seropositive. The CDR3 runs from the conserved cysteine through the conserved F or W. The D gene is left open where the match is weak. A row's size may be missing; if present it is once, few, many or a size class.

abundance	v_gene	d_gene	j_gene	len	CDR3nt	CDR3aa
-	TRBV28	TRBD1	TRBJ2-5	12	TGTGCCAGCTGGGACAGCGAAGAGACCCAGTACTTC	CASWDSEETQYF
few	TRBV21-1	-	TRBJ2-7	11	TGTGCCAGCAGCAAACTCTGCGAGCAGTACTTC	CASSKLCEQYF
-	TRBV7-2	-	TRBJ2-7	13	TGTGCCAGCAGCTTAAACGGAGTCTACGAGCAGTACTTC	CASSLNGVYEQYF
-	TRBV7-3	-	TRBJ1-1	13	TGTGCCAGCCGCGGACAGTCGGACACTGAAGCTTTCTTT	CASRGQSDTEAFF
-	TRBV29-1	-	TRBJ2-1	11	TGCAGCGGAAAAAAGGAGGGTGAGCAGTTCTTC	CSGKKEGEQFF
-	TRBV30	TRBD2	TRBJ2-3	16	TGTGCCTGGAACCCCGGGACTAGCGGGTTGACAGATACGCAGTATTTT	CAWNPGTSGLTDTQYF
-	TRBV6-4	TRBD2	TRBJ2-3	14	TGTGCCAGCAGTGATATAGCGGGAGAGGGTACGCAGTATTTT	CASSDIAGEGTQYF
once	TRBV4-1	TRBD1	TRBJ2-7	14	TGCGCCAGCAGCCGGGGGACAGGATCCTACGAGCAGTACTTC	CASSRGTGSYEQYF
few	TRBV2	TRBD2	TRBJ2-2	14	TGTGCCGGGAGGGACGCAAGACACCGGTGGGAGCTGTTTTTT	CAGRDARHRWELFF
-	TRBV29-1	-	TRBJ2-6	17	TGCAGCGTAGCCCGTGGGGCGGACGGCTCTGGGGCCAACGTCCTGACTTTC	CSVARGADGSGANVLTF
-	TRBV27	TRBD1	TRBJ1-2	13	TGTGCCAGCAGTTATAACAGGGGTTCTGGCTACACCTTC	CASSYNRGSGYTF
-	TRBV29-1	TRBD1	TRBJ2-2	13	TGCAGCGTTACTACAGGGGATCCCGGGGAGCTGTTTTTT	CSVTTGDPGELFF
-	TRBV27	TRBD1	TRBJ2-1	19	TGTGCCAGCAGTCCCCCCATCTTCGGGACAGGAAGATTCTACAATGAGCAGTTCTTC	CASSPPIFGTGRFYNEQFF
-	TRBV5-4	-	TRBJ2-7	14	TGTGCCAGCAGCTTACCAGGGGGGGCCGACGAGCAGTACTTC	CASSLPGGADEQYF
-	TRBV7-2	TRBD2	TRBJ2-1	18	TGTGCCAGCAGCCCGGGACTAGCGGGCGCTGACGAAGACAATGAGCAGTTCTTC	CASSPGLAGADEDNEQFF
-	TRBV5-1	TRBD2	TRBJ2-2	17	TGCGCCAGCAGCTTGGGACTGCTAGCGGGAGAGGCCGGGGAGCTGTTTTTT	CASSLGLLAGEAGELFF
-	TRBV10-1	TRBD1	TRBJ2-3	14	TGCGCCAGCAGTGAGGACAGGGACACGGGTACGCAGTATTTT	CASSEDRDTGTQYF
-	TRBV29-1	-	TRBJ2-1	13	TGCAGCGTTGAAGATCCTTCCTACAATGAGCAGTTCTTC	CSVEDPSYNEQFF
-	TRBV27	-	TRBJ1-3	12	TGTGCCAGCAAAGGTTTCGGAAACACCATATATTTT	CASKGFGNTIYF
-	TRBV4-2	-	TRBJ1-2	15	TGTGCCAGCAGCCAAGATCAGATTCTTAACTATGGCTACACCTTC	CASSQDQILNYGYTF
-	TRBV19	-	TRBJ2-3	19	TGTGCCAGTAGTATAGGTCGCCTTCGTCGTCGGCTAGAGAGGGATACGCAGTATTTT	CASSIGRLRRRLERDTQYF
-	TRBV5-6	-	TRBJ1-1	12	TGTGCCAGCAGCTTGAGGGACACTGAAGCTTTCTTT	CASSLRDTEAFF
-	TRBV7-9	-	TRBJ2-7	15	TGTGCCAGCAGAGTGTCGCGGGGTCTCTCCTACGAGCAGTACTTC	CASRVSRGLSYEQYF
-	TRBV5-3	TRBD1	TRBJ2-7	17	TGTGCCAGAAGCTTTCCCGGCGACAGGGCGGTTTCCTACGAGCAGTACTTC	CARSFPGDRAVSYEQYF
once	TRBV6-1	TRBD2	TRBJ2-7	14	TGTGCCAGCAGTGAATCCAGGCCCGGGGGGGAGCAGTACTTC	CASSESRPGGEQYF
-	TRBV27	-	TRBJ1-1	13	TGTGCCAGCAGTCCTCCGACGGGTACTGAAGCTTTCTTT	CASSPPTGTEAFF
-	TRBV27	-	TRBJ2-1	15	TGTGCCAGCAGTTTATGGGGGGAAGGATACAATGAGCAGTTCTTC	CASSLWGEGYNEQFF
few	TRBV5-5	-	TRBJ1-2	13	TGTGCCAGCAGCTTGTGGGTATCGGATGGCTACACCTTC	CASSLWVSDGYTF
-	TRBV30	-	TRBJ1-1	13	TGTGCCTGGGATTACAGGTTGGGGACTGAAGCTTTCTTT	CAWDYRLGTEAFF
-	TRBV27	-	TRBJ2-7	18	TGTGCCAGCAGTTTATTTTCGCATGTCGGGGGCCCCTCCTACGAGCAGTACTTC	CASSLFSHVGGPSYEQYF
-	TRBV4-1	TRBD1	TRBJ2-7	15	TGCGCCAGCAGCCAGGACAGGGTTCAAAGGTACGAGCAGTACTTC	CASSQDRVQRYEQYF
-	TRBV7-9	-	TRBJ2-1	16	TGTGCCAGCAGCTCCCTGAACTTCCGTACCTACAATGAGCAGTTCTTC	CASSSLNFRTYNEQFF
-	TRBV5-1	-	TRBJ2-3	16	TGCGCCAGCAGCTTGGAGCCTGGCGGTCGGACAGATACGCAGTATTTT	CASSLEPGGRTDTQYF
few	TRBV6-1	-	TRBJ1-1	14	TGTGCCAGCAGTGGTAACAGTTGGGGGACTGAAGCTTTCTTT	CASSGNSWGTEAFF
-	TRBV9	TRBD2	TRBJ2-1	15	TGTGCCAGCAGCGTAGCTAGCGGGAGGGCCAATGAGCAGTTCTTC	CASSVASGRANEQFF
-	TRBV4-1	TRBD1	TRBJ1-5	17	TGCGCCAGCAGCCAAGAAGACCGGACAGGGGGGAATCAGCCCCAGCATTTT	CASSQEDRTGGNQPQHF
few	TRBV7-8	-	TRBJ1-2	14	TGTGCCAGCAGCCCAGCGAGCAGGGATCATGGCTACACCTTC	CASSPASRDHGYTF
-	TRBV5-1	-	TRBJ1-2	13	TGCGCCAGCAGCCCAGAGGACAGATTAAACTACACCTTC	CASSPEDRLNYTF
-	TRBV2	-	TRBJ2-2	13	TGTGCCAGCAGCGGGCAGGGAACCGGGGAGCTGTTTTTT	CASSGQGTGELFF
-	TRBV9	-	TRBJ2-6	11	TGTGCCAGCAGCGGGGCCAACGTCCTGACTTTC	CASSGANVLTF
-	TRBV30	TRBD2	TRBJ2-1	13	TGTGCCTGGACCGCGGGAGCAGGAAGTGAGCAGTTCTTC	CAWTAGAGSEQFF
-	TRBV6-1	TRBD2	TRBJ2-1	14	TGTGCCAGCAGTAGCGGGAGGGCCTACAATGAGCAGTTCTTC	CASSSGRAYNEQFF